The 10 T cell receptor beta chains below come from one sample, sequenced in a study of cytomegalovirus exposure and HLA in healthy donors. Primers for the PCR totalled 60 Vbeta and 13 Jbeta. The table came from immunoSEQ multiplex PCR; TCRdb's copy has only in-frame clones and leaves some out. Seen here are about 150,000 clones, about 85% observed once, and the top ten hold 6.3%. Sequenced sample: PBMCs. These receptors came from a male donor in good health and CMV-seropositive.

This chain links TRBV6-1 with TRBJ2-4; D is perhaps TRBD1 (6 bases). Per germline, CDR1 MNHNS and CDR2 SASEGT. The V end lost 8 bases, the J end lost 0 bases, and 14 bases lay between the germline ends. The CDR3 length is 15 residues. The CDR3 loop is CASRTGQLAKNIQYF. CDR3 nucleotides: TGTGCCAGCCGTACAGGGCAGCTAGCCAAAAACATTCAGTACTTC.

This clone was recorded a few times. The chain recombines TRBV7-2 with TRBJ2-7, with 9 bases lining up with TRBD2. V was pared by 5 bases and J by 0 bases, with 5 bases of the junction left unmatched. The CDR3 length is 15 residues. CDR1 is SGHTA, CDR2 FQGNSA, per germline. The CDR3 spells CASSPPSGVSYEQYF. DNA for the CDR3: TGTGCCAGCAGCCCGCCTAGCGGGGTCTCCTACGAGCAGTACTTC.

This clone has a handful of counts. The chain is built from TRBV5-4 and TRBJ1-1; D is undetermined. V dropped 4 bases and J dropped 7 bases, with 14 bases sitting between them. The CDR3 is 13 amino acids. Germline CDR1 and CDR2: SGHNT and YYREEE (reference sequence). The CDR3 sequence: CASSKTGGGEAFF. In DNA, the CDR3 is TGTGCCAGCAGCAAAACGGGAGGAGGTGAAGCTTTCTTT.

This rearrangement joins TRBV30 to TRBJ1-3, with 7 bases matching TRBD1. There are 14 residues in the CDR3. After removal of 4 bases from V and 3 bases from J, the junction contained 6 bases not matched to a gene. In germline, CDR1 is GTSNPN, CDR2 SVGIG (reference sequence). CDR3 in DNA: TGTGCCTGGACTTGGACAGGTTATGGAAACACCATATATTTT. It yields the protein CAWTWTGYGNTIYF.

The chain is built from TRBV20-1 and TRBJ2-7; TRBD1 aligns across 9 bases. The CDR3 covers 11 residues. Germline CDR1 and CDR2: DFQATT and SNEGSKA (reference sequence). Germline trimming cut 5 bases from V and 12 bases from J; bases unmatched to any gene: 8. CDR3 nucleotides: TGCAGTGCTGGGGGGACAGGGAAGACGTACTTC. This encodes CSAGGTGKTYF.

The rearrangement uses TRBV30 and TRBJ2-2; D is possibly TRBD1 (5 bases). The V end was cut by 1 base, the J end by 4 bases, with 10 bases between. Germline loops: CDR1 GTSNPN, CDR2 SVGIG (reference sequence). This CDR3 is 14 amino acids long. CDR3 DNA sequence: TGTGCCTGGAGTGGATTGGGGCCCACCGGGGAGCTGTTTTTT. Translated, it gives CAWSGLGPTGELFF.

The chain combines TRBV5-1 with TRBJ2-7; 12 bases are a match to TRBD2. Trimming cost V 2 bases and J 3 bases; bases outside gene matches: 3. The CDR3 contains 15 residues. Per germline, CDR1 SGHRS and CDR2 YFSETQ. The CDR3 loop reads CASSLLAGGDYEQYF. CDR3 sequence (DNA): TGCGCCAGCAGCTTACTAGCGGGGGGAGACTACGAGCAGTACTTC.

The chain has TRBV28 and TRBJ2-1, with 11 bases fitting TRBD2. CDR3 size: 16 residues. Germline CDR1 and CDR2: MDHEN and SYDVKM. Trimming cost V 7 bases and J 6 bases; bases outside gene matches: 11. CDR3 amino acids: CASNFPTSGSFNEQFF. Here the CDR3 DNA reads TGTGCCAGCAATTTTCCCACTAGCGGGAGTTTCAATGAGCAGTTCTTC.

In its sample, this clone was seen once. V usage is TRBV27 and J usage is TRBJ1-6; the D is unclear. The CDR3 extends over 14 amino acids. Trimming stripped 4 bases from V and 8 bases from J, with 12 bases between. Germline V lookup: CDR1 MNHEY, CDR2 SMNVEV (reference sequence). The CDR3 DNA reads TGTGCCAGCAGTTCCGCCACCAACTATTCACCCCTCCACTTT. It encodes CASSSATNYSPLHF.

The V gene is TRBV7-3, the J gene TRBJ1-2; 8 nucleotides agree with TRBD1. CDR3 size: 13 residues. Losses at the gene ends were 5 bases for V and 3 bases for J; bases not matched to a gene: 2. Looked up from germline, CDR1 is SGHTA and CDR2 is FQGTGA. In DNA form, the CDR3 reads TGTGCCAGCAGCCCAGGGGGCCACTATGGCTACACCTTC. Its translation is CASSPGGHYGYTF.